In its sample, the clone carrying this TCR beta chain was seen once. This sample is drawn from a study of control samples from healthy donors and cancer patients. The CDR3 has 17 residues. Trimming cost V 2 bases and J 0 bases, with 15 bases left between them. In germline, CDR1 is SGHTA, CDR2 FQGTGA. Profiled with immunoSEQ multiplex PCR; TCRdb holds only in-frame clones, not every one. The sample includes 25,000 to 35,000 clones, around three quarters of them seen just once. The sample taken for sequencing was PBMCs. V and J are TRBV7-3 and TRBJ2-3, with a weak D call TRBD2 (6 bases). The clonotype comes from a man aged 55 to 70 with head and neck cancer. As DNA, the CDR3 is TGTGCCAGCAGCTTAGTACCTTGGGGGGAGAGCACAGATACGCAGTATTTT. It encodes CASSLVPWGESTDTQYF.